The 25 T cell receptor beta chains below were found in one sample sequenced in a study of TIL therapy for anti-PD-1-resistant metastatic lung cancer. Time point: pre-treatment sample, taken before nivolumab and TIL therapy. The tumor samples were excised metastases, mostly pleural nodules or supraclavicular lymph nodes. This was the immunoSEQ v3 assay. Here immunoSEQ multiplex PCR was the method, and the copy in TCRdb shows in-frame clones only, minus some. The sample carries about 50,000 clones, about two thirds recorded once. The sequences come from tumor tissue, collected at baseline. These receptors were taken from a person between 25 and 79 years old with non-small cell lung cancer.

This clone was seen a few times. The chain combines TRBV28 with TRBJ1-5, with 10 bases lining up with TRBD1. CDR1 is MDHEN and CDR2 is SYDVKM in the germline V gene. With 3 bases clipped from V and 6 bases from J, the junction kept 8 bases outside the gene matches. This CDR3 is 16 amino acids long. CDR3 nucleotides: TGTGCCAGCAGTTTGTGGGACAGGGGCTCAGGTCAGCCCCAGCATTTT. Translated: CASSLWDRGSGQPQHF.

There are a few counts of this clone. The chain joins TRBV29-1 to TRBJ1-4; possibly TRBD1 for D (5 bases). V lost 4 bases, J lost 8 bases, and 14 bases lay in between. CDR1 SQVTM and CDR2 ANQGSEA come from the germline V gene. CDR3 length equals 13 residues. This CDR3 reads CSVVRGIGEKLFF. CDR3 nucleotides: TGCAGCGTTGTAAGGGGTATTGGGGAAAAACTGTTTTTT.

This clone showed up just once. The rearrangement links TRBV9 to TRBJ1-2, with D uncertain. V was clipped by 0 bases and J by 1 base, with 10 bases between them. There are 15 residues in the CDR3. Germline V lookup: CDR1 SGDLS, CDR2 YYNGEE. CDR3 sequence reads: CASSVGSGFNYGYTF. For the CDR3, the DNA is TGTGCCAGCAGCGTAGGGTCGGGGTTTAACTATGGCTACACCTTC.

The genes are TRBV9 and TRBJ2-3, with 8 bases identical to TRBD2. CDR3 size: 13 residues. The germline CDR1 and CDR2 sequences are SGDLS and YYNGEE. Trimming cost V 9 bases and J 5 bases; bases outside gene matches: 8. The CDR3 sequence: CATNREGVDTQYF. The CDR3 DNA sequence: TGTGCCACCAACCGGGAGGGGGTAGATACGCAGTATTTT.

The CDR3 region is CASGPFYEQYF. Here the CDR3 DNA reads TGTGCCAGCGGCCCCTTCTACGAGCAGTACTTC. The chain links TRBV28 to TRBJ2-7; D uncertain. The CDR3 length is 11 residues. V was shortened by 8 bases and J by 3 bases, with 8 bases between the two germline ends. CDR1 MDHEN and CDR2 SYDVKM come from the germline V gene.

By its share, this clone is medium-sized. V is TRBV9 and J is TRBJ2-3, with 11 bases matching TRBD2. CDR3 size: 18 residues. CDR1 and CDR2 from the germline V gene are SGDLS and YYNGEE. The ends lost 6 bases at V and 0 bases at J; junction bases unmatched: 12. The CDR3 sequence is CASTTSGGGGASTDTQYF. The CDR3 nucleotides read TGTGCCAGCACAACTAGCGGGGGCGGGGGCGCTAGCACAGATACGCAGTATTTT.

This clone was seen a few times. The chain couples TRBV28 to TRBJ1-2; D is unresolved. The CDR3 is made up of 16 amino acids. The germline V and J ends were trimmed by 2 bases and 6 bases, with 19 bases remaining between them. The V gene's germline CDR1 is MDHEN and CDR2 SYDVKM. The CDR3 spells CASSLALPGFRDGYTF. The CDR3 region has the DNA TGTGCCAGCAGTTTAGCCCTCCCAGGCTTTAGGGATGGCTACACCTTC.

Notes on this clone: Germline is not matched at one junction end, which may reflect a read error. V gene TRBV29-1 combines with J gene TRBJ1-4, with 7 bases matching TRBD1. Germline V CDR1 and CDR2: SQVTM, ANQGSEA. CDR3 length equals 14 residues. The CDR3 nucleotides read TGCAGCGTGGAAGCCCAACAGGGGAATGAAAAACTGTTTTTT. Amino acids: CSVEAQQGNEKLFF.

The CDR3 DNA follows: TGTGCCAGTAGTATTCAAGGGATAAACACTGAAGCTTTCTTT. This sequence encodes CASSIQGINTEAFF. V is TRBV19 and J is TRBJ1-1; D call uncertain. V gave up 3 bases and J gave up 2 bases, with 10 bases separating them. The CDR3 extends over 14 amino acids. Germline CDR1 is LNHDA and CDR2 is SQIVND (reference sequence).

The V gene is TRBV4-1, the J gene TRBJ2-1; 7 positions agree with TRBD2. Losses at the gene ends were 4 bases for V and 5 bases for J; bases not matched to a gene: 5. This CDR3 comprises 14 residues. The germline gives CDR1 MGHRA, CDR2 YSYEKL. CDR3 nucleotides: TGCGCCAGCAGCCCACTAGCGCCCCACAATGAGCAGTTCTTC. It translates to CASSPLAPHNEQFF.

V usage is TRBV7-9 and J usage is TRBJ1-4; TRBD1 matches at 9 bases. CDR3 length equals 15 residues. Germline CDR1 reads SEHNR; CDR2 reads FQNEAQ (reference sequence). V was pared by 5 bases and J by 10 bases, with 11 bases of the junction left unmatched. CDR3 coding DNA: TGTGCCAGCAGCACACCGGGACAGGGAGGAGGAAAACTGTTTTTT. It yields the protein CASSTPGQGGGKLFF.

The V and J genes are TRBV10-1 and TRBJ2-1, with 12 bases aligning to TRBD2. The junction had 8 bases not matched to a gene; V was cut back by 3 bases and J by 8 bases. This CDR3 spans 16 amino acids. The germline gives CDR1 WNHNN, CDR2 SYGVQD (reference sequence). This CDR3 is CASSDTSGRPGHEQFF. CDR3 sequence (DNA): TGCGCCAGCAGTGATACTAGCGGGAGGCCGGGCCATGAGCAGTTCTTC.

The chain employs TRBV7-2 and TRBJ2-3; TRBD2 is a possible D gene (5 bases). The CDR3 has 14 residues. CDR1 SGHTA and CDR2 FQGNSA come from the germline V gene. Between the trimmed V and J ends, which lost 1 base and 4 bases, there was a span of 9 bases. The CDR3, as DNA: TGTGCCAGCAGCTTAGTTGCGGGTCCAGATACGCAGTATTTT. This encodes CASSLVAGPDTQYF.

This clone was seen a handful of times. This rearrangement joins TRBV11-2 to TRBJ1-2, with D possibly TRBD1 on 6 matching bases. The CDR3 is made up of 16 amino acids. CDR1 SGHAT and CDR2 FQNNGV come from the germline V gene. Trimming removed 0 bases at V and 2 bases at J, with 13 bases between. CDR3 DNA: TGTGCCAGCAGCTTAGAGTGGACAGCCATGAACTATGGCTACACCTTC. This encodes CASSLEWTAMNYGYTF.

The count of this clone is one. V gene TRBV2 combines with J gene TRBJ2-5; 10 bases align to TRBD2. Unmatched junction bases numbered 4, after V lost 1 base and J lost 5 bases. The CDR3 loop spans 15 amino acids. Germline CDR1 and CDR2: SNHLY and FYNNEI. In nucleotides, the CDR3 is TGTGCCAGCAGTGAAGAGCGGGGGGGCAGCGAGACCCAGTACTTC. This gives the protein CASSEERGGSETQYF.

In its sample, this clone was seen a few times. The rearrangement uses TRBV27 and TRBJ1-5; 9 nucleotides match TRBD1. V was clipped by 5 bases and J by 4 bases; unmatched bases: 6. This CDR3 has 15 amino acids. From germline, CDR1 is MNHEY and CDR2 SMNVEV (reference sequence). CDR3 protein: CASSTDRGGNQPQHF. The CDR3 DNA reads TGTGCCAGCAGTACGGACAGGGGCGGAAATCAGCCCCAGCATTTT.

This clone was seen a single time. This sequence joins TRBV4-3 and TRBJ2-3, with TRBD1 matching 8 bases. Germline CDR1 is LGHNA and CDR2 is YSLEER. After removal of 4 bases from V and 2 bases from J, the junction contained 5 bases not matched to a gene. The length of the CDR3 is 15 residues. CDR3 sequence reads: CASSLRTGSTDTQYF. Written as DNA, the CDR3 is TGCGCCAGCAGCCTTCGGACAGGGTCCACAGATACGCAGTATTTT.

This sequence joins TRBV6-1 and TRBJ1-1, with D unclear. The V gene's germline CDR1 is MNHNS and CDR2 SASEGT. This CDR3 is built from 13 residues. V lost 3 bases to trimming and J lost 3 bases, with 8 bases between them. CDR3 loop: CASSDFSYTEAFF. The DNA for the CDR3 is TGTGCCAGCAGTGATTTCTCCTACACTGAAGCTTTCTTT.

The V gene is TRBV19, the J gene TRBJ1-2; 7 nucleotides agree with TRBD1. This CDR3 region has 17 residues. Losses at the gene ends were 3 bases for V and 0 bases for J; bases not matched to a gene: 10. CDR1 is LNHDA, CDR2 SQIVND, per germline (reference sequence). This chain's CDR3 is CASSISHWDSSNYGYTF. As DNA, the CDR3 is TGTGCCAGTAGTATCTCCCACTGGGACAGCTCTAACTATGGCTACACCTTC.

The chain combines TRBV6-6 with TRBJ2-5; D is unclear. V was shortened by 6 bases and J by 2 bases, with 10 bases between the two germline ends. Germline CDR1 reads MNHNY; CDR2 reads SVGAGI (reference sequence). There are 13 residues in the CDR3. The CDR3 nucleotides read TGTGCCAGCAGCCTTCGCAATCAAGAGACCCAGTACTTC. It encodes CASSLRNQETQYF.

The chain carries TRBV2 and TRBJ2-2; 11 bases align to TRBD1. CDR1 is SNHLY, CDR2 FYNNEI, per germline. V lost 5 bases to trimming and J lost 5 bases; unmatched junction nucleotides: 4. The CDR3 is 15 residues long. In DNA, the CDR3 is TGTGCCAGCAGTCGGGACAGGGGGTGGACCGGGGAGCTGTTTTTT. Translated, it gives CASSRDRGWTGELFF.

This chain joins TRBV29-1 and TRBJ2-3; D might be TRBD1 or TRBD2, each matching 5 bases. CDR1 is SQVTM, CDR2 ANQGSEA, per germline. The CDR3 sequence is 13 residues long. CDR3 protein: CTLTGLFTDTQYF. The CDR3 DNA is TGCACCCTTACAGGACTCTTCACAGATACGCAGTATTTT.

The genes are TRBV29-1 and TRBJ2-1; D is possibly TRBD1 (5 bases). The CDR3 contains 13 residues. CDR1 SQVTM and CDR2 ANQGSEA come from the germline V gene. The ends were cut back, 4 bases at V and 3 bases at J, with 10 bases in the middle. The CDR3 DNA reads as TGCAGCGTTGGGACCAGGGACTACAATGAGCAGTTCTTC. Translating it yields CSVGTRDYNEQFF.

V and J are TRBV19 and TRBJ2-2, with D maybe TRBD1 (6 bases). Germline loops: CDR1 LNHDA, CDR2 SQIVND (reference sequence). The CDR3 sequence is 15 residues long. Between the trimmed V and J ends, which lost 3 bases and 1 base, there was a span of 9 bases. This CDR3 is CASSISTGNTGELFF. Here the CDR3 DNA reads TGTGCCAGTAGTATCTCGACAGGGAACACCGGGGAGCTGTTTTTT.

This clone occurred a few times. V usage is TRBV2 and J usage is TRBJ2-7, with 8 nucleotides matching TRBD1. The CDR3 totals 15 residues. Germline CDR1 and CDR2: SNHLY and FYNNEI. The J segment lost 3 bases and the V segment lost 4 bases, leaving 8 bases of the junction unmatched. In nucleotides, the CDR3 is TGTGCCAGCAGTGTGGAGCAGGGGGCCAACTACGAGCAGTACTTC. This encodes CASSVEQGANYEQYF.